This T cell receptor beta chain is from a study of OX40 agonist ivuxolimab in advanced cancers. Germline V gene data show CDR1 as MDHEN and CDR2 as SYDVKM. Trimming left V 2 bases short and J 0 bases short, with 7 bases between. The CDR3 sequence is 15 residues long. This clone was seen only once. Method: immunoSEQ multiplex PCR; TCRdb's copy keeps in-frame clones and lacks some. This table has some 52,000 clones, over 85% appearing once. The sample here was CD4+ or CD8+ T cells sorted from blood, taken in a trial of the OX40 agonist ivuxolimab. The chain has TRBV28 and TRBJ2-2, with D uncertain. The origin of this receptor is an adult with an advanced solid tumor such as melanoma, head and neck, liver or kidney cancer. The CDR3 DNA is TGTGCCAGCAGTTTAGGAAGGGCGAACACCGGGGAGCTGTTTTTT. As protein: CASSLGRANTGELFF.